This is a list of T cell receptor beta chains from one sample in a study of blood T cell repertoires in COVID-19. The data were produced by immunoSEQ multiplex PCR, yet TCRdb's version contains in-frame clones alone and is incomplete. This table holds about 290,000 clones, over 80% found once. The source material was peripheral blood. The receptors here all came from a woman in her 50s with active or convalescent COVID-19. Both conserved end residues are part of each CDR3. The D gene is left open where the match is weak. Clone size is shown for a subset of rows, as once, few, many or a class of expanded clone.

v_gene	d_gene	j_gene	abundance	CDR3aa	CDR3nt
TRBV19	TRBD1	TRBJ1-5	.	CASGRPNRGQFGQPQHF	TGTGCCAGTGGAAGGCCGAACAGGGGGCAGTTTGGTCAGCCCCAGCATTTT
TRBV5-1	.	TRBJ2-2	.	CASSQLRETNTGELFF	TGCGCCAGCAGCCAGCTACGGGAGACCAACACCGGGGAGCTGTTTTTT
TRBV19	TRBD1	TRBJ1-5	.	CASTNGDRANQPQHF	TGTGCCAGTACCAACGGGGACAGGGCAAATCAGCCCCAGCATTTT
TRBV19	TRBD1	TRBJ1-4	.	CASSQGQGNEKLFF	TGTGCCAGTAGCCAGGGACAGGGGAATGAAAAACTGTTTTTT
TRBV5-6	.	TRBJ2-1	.	CASSSGLTLIWYNEQFF	TGTGCCAGCAGCTCCGGACTAACCTTAATATGGTACAATGAGCAGTTCTTC
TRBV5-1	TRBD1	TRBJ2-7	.	CASSRTGGSYEQYF	TGCGCCAGCAGCCGGACAGGGGGTTCGTACGAGCAGTACTTC
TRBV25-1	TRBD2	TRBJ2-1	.	CATRGEGRAFNEQFF	TGTGCCACCCGGGGTGAGGGGAGGGCCTTTAATGAGCAGTTCTTC
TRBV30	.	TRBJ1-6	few	CAWSGRRRGSPLHF	TGTGCCTGGAGTGGGAGACGGAGGGGTTCACCCCTCCACTTT
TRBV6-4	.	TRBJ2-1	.	CASSDPRGGSSCWCYNEQFF	TGTGCCAGCAGTGACCCCCGCGGGGGCAGCTCTTGTTGGTGCTACAATGAGCAGTTCTTC
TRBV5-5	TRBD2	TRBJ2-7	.	CASSETGLYKQYF	TGTGCCAGCAGCGAGACGGGACTATACAAGCAGTACTTC
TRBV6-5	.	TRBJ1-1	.	CASSSGGFRGTEAFF	TGTGCCAGCAGTTCTGGGGGATTTAGGGGGACTGAAGCTTTCTTT
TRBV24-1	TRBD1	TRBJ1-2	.	CATSEGQGNYGYTF	TGTGCCACCAGTGAGGGACAGGGTAACTATGGCTACACCTTC
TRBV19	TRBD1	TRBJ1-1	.	CASSWVGQRNTEAFF	TGTGCCAGTAGTTGGGTGGGACAGAGGAACACTGAAGCTTTCTTT
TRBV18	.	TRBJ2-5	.	CASSRGGQETQYF	TGTGCCAGCTCCAGAGGGGGACAAGAGACCCAGTACTTC
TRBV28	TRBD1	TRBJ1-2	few	CASSLEGSTGAGYGYTF	TGTGCCAGCAGCCTCGAAGGCTCGACAGGGGCCGGCTATGGCTACACCTTC
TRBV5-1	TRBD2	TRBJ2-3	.	CASSFGGGPGTDTQYF	TGCGCCAGCAGCTTCGGGGGAGGGCCCGGCACAGATACGCAGTATTTT
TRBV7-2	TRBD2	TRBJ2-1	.	CASSLARGLAGELLYNEQFF	TGTGCCAGCAGCTTAGCAAGGGGACTAGCGGGAGAACTCCTCTACAATGAGCAGTTCTTC
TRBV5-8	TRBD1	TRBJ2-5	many	CASSLGTGAERETQYF	TGTGCCAGCAGCTTGGGGACAGGGGCCGAACGGGAGACCCAGTACTTC
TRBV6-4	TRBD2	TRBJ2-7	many	CASSDPGLAGAMSYEQYF	TGTGCCAGCAGTGACCCTGGACTAGCGGGGGCCATGTCCTACGAGCAGTACTTC
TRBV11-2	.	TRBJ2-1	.	CASSLAPGANEQFF	TGTGCCAGCAGCTTAGCCCCAGGGGCAAATGAGCAGTTCTTC
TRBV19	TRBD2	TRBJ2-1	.	CASSFSSGRAGEQFF	TGTGCCAGTAGTTTTTCTAGCGGGAGGGCTGGTGAGCAGTTCTTC
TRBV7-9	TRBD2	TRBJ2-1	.	CASSFRLAGVGYNEQFF	TGTGCCAGCAGCTTTCGACTAGCGGGAGTCGGCTACAATGAGCAGTTCTTC
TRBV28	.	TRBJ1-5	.	CASSLTGTGTFSNQPQHF	TGTGCCAGCAGTTTAACTGGAACCGGGACATTTAGCAATCAGCCCCAGCATTTT
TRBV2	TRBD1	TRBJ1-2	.	CASSEGQVHGYTF	TGTGCCAGCAGTGAGGGACAGGTACACGGCTACACCTTC
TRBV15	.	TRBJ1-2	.	CATSRAAGNYGYTF	TGTGCCACCAGCAGAGCGGCAGGGAACTATGGCTACACCTTC
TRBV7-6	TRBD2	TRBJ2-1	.	CASSKEGTSSYNEQFF	TGTGCCAGCAGCAAAGAAGGGACTAGCAGCTACAATGAGCAGTTCTTC
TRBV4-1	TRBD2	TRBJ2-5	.	CASSHDPKGASGRKETQYF	TGCGCCAGCAGCCATGACCCCAAAGGGGCTAGCGGGAGAAAAGAGACCCAGTACTTC
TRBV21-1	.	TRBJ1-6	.	CASVGGDNSPLHF	TGTGCCAGCGTAGGCGGCGATAATTCACCCCTCCACTTT
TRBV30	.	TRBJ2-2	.	CAWSFRNTGELFF	TGTGCCTGGAGTTTTAGGAACACCGGGGAGCTGTTTTTT
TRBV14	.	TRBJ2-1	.	CASSLSVWWGEQFF	TGTGCCAGCAGCCTAAGCGTTTGGTGGGGCGAGCAGTTCTTC
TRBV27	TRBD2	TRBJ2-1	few	CASSGTSGTSNEQFF	TGTGCCAGCAGTGGTACTAGCGGAACCTCCAATGAGCAGTTCTTC
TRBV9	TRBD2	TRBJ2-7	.	CASSAGTSRDYEQYF	TGTGCCAGCAGCGCTGGGACTAGCCGTGACTACGAGCAGTACTTC
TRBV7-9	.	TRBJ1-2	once	CASGTQLNYGYTF	TGTGCCAGCGGGACACAACTAAACTATGGCTACACCTTC
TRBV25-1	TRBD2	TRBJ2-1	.	CASSLAGDYNEQFF	TGTGCCAGCAGTCTAGCGGGGGACTACAATGAGCAGTTCTTC
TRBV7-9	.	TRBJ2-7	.	CASSLGGGIYSYEQYF	TGTGCCAGCAGCTTAGGGGGCGGGATATACTCCTACGAGCAGTACTTC
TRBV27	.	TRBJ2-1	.	CASSLLAHEQFF	TGTGCCAGCAGTTTGCTAGCACACGAGCAGTTCTTC
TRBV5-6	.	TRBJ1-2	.	CASSLVGYGYTF	TGTGCCAGCAGCTTGGTCGGCTATGGCTACACCTTC
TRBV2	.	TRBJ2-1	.	CASRTQGGNEQFF	TGTGCCAGCAGGACTCAGGGGGGCAATGAGCAGTTCTTC
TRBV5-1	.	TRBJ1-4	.	CASSLAGRTLGDEKLFF	TGCGCCAGCAGCTTGGCGGGCAGAACCCTAGGGGATGAAAAACTGTTTTTT
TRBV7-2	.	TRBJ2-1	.	CASSLVGIATGDEQFF	TGTGCCAGCAGCCTAGTCGGGATAGCGACGGGCGATGAGCAGTTCTTC
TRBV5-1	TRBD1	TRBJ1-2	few	CASSRGDRANYGYTF	TGCGCCAGCAGCCGGGGGGACAGGGCTAACTATGGCTACACCTTC
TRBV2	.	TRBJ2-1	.	CASRMGASYNEQFF	TGTGCCAGCAGAATGGGGGCATCCTACAATGAGCAGTTCTTC
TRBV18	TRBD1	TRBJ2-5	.	CASSWGQQETQYF	TGTGCCAGCTCATGGGGACAGCAAGAGACCCAGTACTTC
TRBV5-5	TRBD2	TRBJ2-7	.	CASSEVGGTFYEQYF	TGTGCCAGCAGCGAAGTCGGGGGGACGTTCTACGAGCAGTACTTC
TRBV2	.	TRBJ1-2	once	CAGRDTLFGGYTF	TGTGCCGGCCGGGACACCCTCTTTGGAGGCTACACCTTC
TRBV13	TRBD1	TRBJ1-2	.	CASSGRDRVGGYTF	TGTGCCAGCAGCGGCCGGGACAGGGTTGGTGGCTACACCTTC
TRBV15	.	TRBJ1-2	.	CATSRDLTRGYGYTF	TGTGCCACCAGCAGAGATCTGACGCGGGGCTATGGCTACACCTTC
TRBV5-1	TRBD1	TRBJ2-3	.	CASSRTPRTGETQYF	TGCGCCAGCAGCCGCACGCCCCGGACAGGGGAAACGCAGTATTTT
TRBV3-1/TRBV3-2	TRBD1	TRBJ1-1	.	CASSTGQGYTEAFF	TGTGCCAGCAGCACTGGACAGGGGTACACTGAAGCTTTCTTT
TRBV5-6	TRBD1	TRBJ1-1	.	CASSGLETGENTEAFF	TGTGCCAGCAGCGGCCTCGAGACAGGGGAGAACACTGAAGCTTTCTTT
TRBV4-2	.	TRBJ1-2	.	CASSQEAHGAYGYTF	TGTGCCAGCAGCCAAGAAGCCCATGGTGCCTATGGCTACACCTTC
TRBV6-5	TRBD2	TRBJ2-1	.	CASKLDRGRVGEQFF	TGTGCCAGCAAACTTGATCGCGGGAGGGTCGGTGAGCAGTTCTTC
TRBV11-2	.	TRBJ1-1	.	CASSLGGRNTEAFF	TGTGCCAGCAGCTTAGGAGGTCGGAACACTGAAGCTTTCTTT
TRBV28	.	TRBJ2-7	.	CASSLRSLGYYEQYF	TGTGCCAGCAGTTTACGGTCCCTCGGGTATTACGAGCAGTACTTC
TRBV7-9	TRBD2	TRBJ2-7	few	CASSLTAGGVEQYF	TGTGCCAGCAGCTTAACAGCGGGAGGGGTCGAGCAGTACTTC
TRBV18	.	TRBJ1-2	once	CASSPMVAENYGYTF	TGTGCCAGCTCACCGATGGTCGCTGAGAACTATGGCTACACCTTC
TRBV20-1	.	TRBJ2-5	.	CSARFAETQYF	TGCAGTGCTAGGTTCGCGGAGACCCAGTACTTC